Below, 12 T cell receptor beta chains from the same sample are listed, as sequenced in a study of blood T cell repertoires in COVID-19. TCRdb's table, derived via immunoSEQ multiplex PCR, lists solely in-frame clones and lacks some. Here the sample spans approximately 260,000 clones, over 80% being singletons. Sequencing was carried out using peripheral blood. These TCRs come from a woman in her 70s with COVID-19, enrolled during active disease.

The chain combines TRBV27 with TRBJ2-5; 10 bases map to TRBD2. The V segment lost 10 bases and the J segment 5 bases; nucleotides outside the gene matches: 10. The CDR3 contains 14 residues. Germline assignment: CDR1 MNHEY and CDR2 SMNVEV (reference sequence). For the CDR3, the DNA is TGTGCCACCGGGGGACTAGCGCAAGAGGAGACCCAGTACTTC. Protein sequence: CATGGLAQEETQYF.

The J gene is TRBJ2-1, the V gene TRBV12-5; TRBD2 matches at 14 bases. V gave up 3 bases and J gave up 13 bases; unmatched junction bases: 8. The germline gives CDR1 LGHNT, CDR2 FRNRAP. This CDR3 is 15 amino acids long. The CDR3 protein is CASGFSGTSGRRQFF. For the CDR3, the DNA is TGTGCTAGTGGTTTTTCCGGGACTAGCGGGAGACGTCAGTTCTTC.

The J gene is TRBJ2-1, the V gene TRBV5-4; TRBD1 matches at 9 bases. Unmatched junction bases numbered 10, after V lost 4 bases and J lost 8 bases. The CDR3 has 15 amino acids. Germline CDR1 is SGHNT and CDR2 is YYREEE (reference sequence). CDR3 region: CASSRPGQGAHEQFF. The CDR3 coding sequence is TGTGCCAGCAGCCGTCCGGGACAGGGTGCCCATGAGCAGTTCTTC.

The chain combines TRBV1 with TRBJ1-4. TRBV1 is a pseudogene locus. This CDR3 comprises 16 residues. CDR3 in DNA: TGCACCAGCAGCCTTCCCGGGGGGCGTAACTGTGAAAAACTGTTTTTT. Translation: CTSSLPGGRNCEKLFF.

In this sample, this clone turned up a few times. The gene calls are TRBV29-1 and TRBJ2-2; possible D gene TRBD2, 6 bases. Germline V lookup: CDR1 SQVTM, CDR2 ANQGSEA. Trimming pared 4 bases from V and 2 bases from J, leaving 8 bases between. The CDR3 extends over 13 amino acids. This CDR3 is CSVVGGNTGELFF. In DNA, the CDR3 is TGCAGCGTTGTGGGGGGAAACACCGGGGAGCTGTTTTTT.

This chain joins TRBV6-5 and TRBJ1-2; no clear D gene. The CDR3 runs 12 residues. Germline V gene data show CDR1 as MNHEY and CDR2 as SVGAGI. The V gene lost 7 bases and the J gene lost 3 bases, with 9 bases spanning the gap. The CDR3 DNA sequence: TGTGCCAGCAAAGAGGGAGACTATGGCTACACCTTC. This translates into CASKEGDYGYTF.

The V call is TRBV5-6, the J call TRBJ2-1; 9 bases are shared with TRBD2. The trim removed 4 bases at V and 2 bases at J, leaving 7 bases unmatched. Germline V gene data show CDR1 as SGHDT and CDR2 as YYEEEE. CDR3 length: 16 residues. The CDR3 DNA sequence: TGTGCCAGCAGCGCGACGCCTAGCGGGACCTACAATGAGCAGTTCTTC. Residues: CASSATPSGTYNEQFF.

This chain connects TRBV24-1 to TRBJ2-7; TRBD1 agrees at 7 bases. The CDR3 runs 13 residues. CDR1 and CDR2 from the germline V gene are KGHDR and SFDVKD. V lost 6 bases, J lost 6 bases, and 7 bases stayed unmatched. CDR3 DNA: TGTGCCACCAGTCTAGGGGGCCTTACCGAGCAGTACTTC. Translated, it gives CATSLGGLTEQYF.

This clone was observed a single time. The chain has TRBV19 and TRBJ2-7; 9 bases are shared with TRBD2. Germline loops: CDR1 LNHDA, CDR2 SQIVND (reference sequence). The length of the CDR3 is 15 residues. The V gene end was trimmed by 5 bases and the J gene end by 0 bases; junction bases not matched to a gene: 5. The CDR3 nucleotides are TGTGCCAGTAGTGGTTCTAGCGGGAACTCCTACGAGCAGTACTTC. Translated, it gives CASSGSSGNSYEQYF.

This chain connects TRBV10-3 to TRBJ2-7; tentatively, D is TRBD1 (5 bases). There are 12 residues in the CDR3. Germline loops: CDR1 ENHRY, CDR2 SYGVKD. V was cut by 10 bases and J by 4 bases, with 14 bases left in between. Here the CDR3 reads CATNSQGYEQYF. The CDR3 bases are TGTGCCACAAACTCTCAGGGTTACGAGCAGTACTTC.

This rearrangement joins TRBV2 to TRBJ2-3; D ambiguous. Germline loops: CDR1 SNHLY, CDR2 FYNNEI. The V end was cut by 5 bases, the J end by 2 bases, with 5 bases between. The CDR3 runs to 12 residues. The CDR3 DNA sequence: TGTGCCAGCAGTTCCTTCACAGATACGCAGTATTTT. This translates into CASSSFTDTQYF.

In this sample, this clone turned up once. The chain joins TRBV5-1 to TRBJ2-5; 9 bases line up with TRBD2. The CDR3 consists of 14 residues. Per the germline V gene, CDR1 is SGHRS and CDR2 is YFSETQ. V lost 4 bases, J lost 5 bases, and 6 bases stayed unmatched. In DNA, the CDR3 is TGCGCCAGCAGCGGTAGCGGGAGTCTCGAGACCCAGTACTTC. Translation: CASSGSGSLETQYF.